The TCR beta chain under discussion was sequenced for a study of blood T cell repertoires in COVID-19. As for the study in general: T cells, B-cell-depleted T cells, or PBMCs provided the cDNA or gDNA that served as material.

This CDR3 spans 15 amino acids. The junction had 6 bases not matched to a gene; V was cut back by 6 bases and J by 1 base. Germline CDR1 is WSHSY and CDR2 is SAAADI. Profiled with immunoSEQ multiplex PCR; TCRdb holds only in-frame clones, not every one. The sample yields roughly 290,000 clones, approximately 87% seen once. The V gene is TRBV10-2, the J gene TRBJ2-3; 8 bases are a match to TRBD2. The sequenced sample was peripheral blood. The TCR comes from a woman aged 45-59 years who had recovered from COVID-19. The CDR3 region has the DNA TGCGCCAGCAGACCGACCGGGGGGGGCACAGATACGCAGTATTTT. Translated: CASRPTGGGTDTQYF.